These 26 T cell receptor beta chains were all obtained from the same sample, sequenced in a study of T cells after yellow fever vaccination. TCRdb itself ran the 5' RACE reads through MiXCR, one entry per CDR3 protein. The repertoire holds approximately 110,000 distinct CDR3 sequences, with under 8.5% as singletons. This material consisted of CD4+ T cells sorted from PBMCs, taken roughly 10 days after the first yellow fever vaccination. These receptors came from a young man who received the YFV17D yellow fever vaccine.

This clonotype was observed many times. This chain connects TRBV28 to TRBJ2-5; perhaps D is TRBD1 or TRBD2 (7 bases each). Germline CDR1 reads MDHEN; CDR2 reads SYDVKM. V lost 6 bases, J lost 4 bases, and 15 bases lay in between. The CDR3 spans 14 residues. The CDR3 is CASSSQGEGETQYF. The CDR3, as DNA: TGTGCCAGCAGCAGTCAGGGGGAGGGAGAGACCCAGTACTTC.

This clonotype was observed at least ten times. The rearrangement joins TRBV4-3 to TRBJ2-3, with 7 positions matching TRBD2. The CDR3 is 16 residues long. Germline V gives CDR1 LGHNA, CDR2 YSLEER. With V trimmed by 4 bases and J by 7 bases, 14 bases remained unmatched. The CDR3 sequence: CASSPLTGGPINTQYF. The CDR3 region has the DNA TGCGCCAGCAGCCCCCTGACGGGGGGACCTATCAATACGCAGTATTTT.

This clonotype was detected many times. The rearrangement joins TRBV7-2 to TRBJ2-5; 8 positions agree with TRBD1. This CDR3 is built from 14 residues. Trimming took 7 bases from V and 5 from J; bases not matched to a gene: 9. Germline lookup yields CDR1 SGHTA and CDR2 FQGNSA. The CDR3 sequence: CASNFGQGWETQYF. The CDR3 region has the DNA TGTGCCAGCAACTTCGGACAGGGTTGGGAGACCCAGTACTTC.

Ten or more counts support this clonotype. This chain uses TRBV5-6 with TRBJ1-4; unclear D gene. The CDR3 spans 15 residues. Germline CDR1 and CDR2: SGHDT and YYEEEE. The V end was cut by 4 bases, the J end by 5 bases, with 15 bases between. CDR3 sequence (DNA): TGTGCCAGCAGCATCCTACAGCCACAGAATGAAAAACTGTTTTTT. This translates into CASSILQPQNEKLFF.

J is TRBJ2-3 and V is TRBV5-1; D is perhaps TRBD1 (6 bases). The V gene's germline CDR1 is SGHRS and CDR2 YFSETQ. The CDR3 length is 14 residues. V lost 4 bases and J lost 4, with 13 bases in between. This chain's CDR3 is CASSIQGRPDTQYF. The CDR3 nucleotides are TGCGCCAGCAGCATACAGGGTAGGCCAGATACGCAGTATTTT.

This chain links TRBV3-1 with TRBJ2-3; possibly TRBD1 for D (5 bases). The CDR3 is 18 amino acids. Between the trimmed V and J ends, which lost 11 bases and 3 bases, there was a span of 30 bases. CDR1 LGHDT and CDR2 YNNKEL come from the germline V gene (reference sequence). CDR3 DNA: TGTGCCTCCTCCAAGCAGATCCGCAGGGATATAGGAACAGATACGCAGTATTTT. Protein product: CASSKQIRRDIGTDTQYF.

This clonotype appeared many times. V is TRBV5-5 and J is TRBJ1-2, with no clear D. V gave up 0 bases and J gave up 5 bases, with 11 bases separating them. Germline-derived CDR1 and CDR2 are SGHKS and YYEKEE (reference sequence). This CDR3 is built from 14 residues. The CDR3 protein is CASSLGPVRYGYTF. CDR3 DNA: TGTGCCAGCAGCTTGGGCCCAGTGCGTTATGGCTACACCTTC.

This clonotype was counted a few times. The chain employs TRBV20-1 and TRBJ1-1; D gene uncertain. The V end lost 0 bases, the J end lost 0 bases, and 17 bases lay between the germline ends. This CDR3 spans 17 amino acids. From germline, CDR1 is DFQATT and CDR2 SNEGSKA (reference sequence). CDR3 sequence reads: CSARDGRRVIMNTEAFF. In nucleotides, the CDR3 is TGCAGTGCTAGAGATGGTCGACGTGTGATCATGAACACTGAAGCTTTCTTT.

This clonotype has ten or more counts. This chain links TRBV7-2 with TRBJ2-7; D could derive from TRBD1 or TRBD2 (5 bases each). The CDR3 is made up of 13 amino acids. Germline loops: CDR1 SGHTA, CDR2 FQGNSA. The V end was cut by 3 bases, the J end by 5 bases, with 11 bases between. The CDR3 protein is CASSFSGTNEQYV. CDR3 nucleotide sequence: TGTGCCAGCAGCTTTTCAGGGACCAACGAGCAGTACGTC.

This clonotype occurred many times. A read error may account for a junction end that differs from germline. The rearrangement uses TRBV7-9 and TRBJ2-7, with 12 bases fitting TRBD1. The CDR3 runs to 15 residues. CDR1 SEHNR and CDR2 FQNEAQ come from the germline V gene (reference sequence). CDR3 region: CASRTGTGGSHEQYF. The CDR3, as DNA: TGTGCCAGCAGGACCGGGACAGGGGGCTCCCACGAGCAGTACTTC.

This chain joins TRBV7-9 and TRBJ1-6; D perhaps matches TRBD1 (5 bases). Trimming left V 4 bases short and J 0 bases short, with 10 bases between. CDR1 SEHNR and CDR2 FQNEAQ come from the germline V gene (reference sequence). The CDR3 is 16 amino acids. CDR3 DNA sequence: TGTGCCAGCAGCTGGGGGGTGAGCTCCTATAATTCACCCCTCCACTTT. Amino acids: CASSWGVSSYNSPLHF.

Many counts were recorded for this clonotype. V is TRBV5-1 and J is TRBJ1-2; D is perhaps TRBD1 (5 bases). Trimming pared 4 bases from V and 8 bases from J, leaving 15 bases between. The CDR3 covers 13 residues. Germline-derived CDR1 and CDR2 are SGHRS and YFSETQ. CDR3 loop: CASSPPWGEGYTF. The CDR3 region has the DNA TGCGCCAGCAGCCCCCCTTGGGGGGAGGGCTACACCTTC.

This clonotype occurred many times. The DNA for the CDR3 is TGTGCCAGCAGTGAAGCGGGGGGGCGGACTGAAGCTTTCTTT. As protein: CASSEAGGRTEAFF. The chain joins TRBV6-1 to TRBJ1-1; D may be TRBD1 (6 bases). V lost 0 bases, J lost 5 bases, and 10 bases lay in between. Germline lookup yields CDR1 MNHNS and CDR2 SASEGT. The CDR3 runs 14 residues.

A note on this clonotype: A read error is possible here, since a much larger clone lies one base away. J is TRBJ2-5 and V is TRBV25-1; tentative D call: TRBD2 (5 bases). The V gene's germline CDR1 is MGHDK and CDR2 SYGVNS. CDR3 size: 16 residues. Trimming pared 1 base from V and 7 bases from J, leaving 19 bases between. CDR3 DNA sequence: TGTGCCAGCAGTGAATTGGAGGCCTCCCCGTGCGGGACCCAGTACTTC. Its translation is CASSELEASPCGTQYF.

This clonotype was recorded many times. The chain combines TRBV7-3 with TRBJ2-2; 9 bases are a match to TRBD1. Germline V gene sequence: CDR1 SGHTA, CDR2 FQGTGA. V shed 5 bases, J shed 6 bases, and the junction held 7 bases outside the gene matches. This CDR3 comprises 15 residues. CDR3 in amino acids: CASSRSGTGPGELFF. In DNA, the CDR3 is TGTGCCAGCAGCCGATCCGGGACAGGGCCCGGGGAGCTGTTTTTT.

This clonotype appeared many times. The V and J genes are TRBV5-1 and TRBJ2-4, with D unresolved. Germline values: CDR1 SGHRS, CDR2 YFSETQ. V lost 4 bases and J lost 3, with 8 bases in between. The CDR3 is 13 residues long. CDR3 amino acids: CASSISDKNIQYF. Written as DNA, the CDR3 is TGCGCCAGCAGCATTTCGGACAAAAACATTCAGTACTTC.

In this sample, this clonotype turned up many times. The chain employs TRBV7-2 and TRBJ1-4; D gene ambiguous. Germline V gene sequence: CDR1 SGHTA, CDR2 FQGNSA. The CDR3 has 15 amino acids. Trimming left V 5 bases short and J 8 bases short, with 18 bases between. The CDR3 DNA reads TGTGCCAGCAGCCCCCGCGGGGTACGGAAGGAAAAACTGTTTTTT. It specifies CASSPRGVRKEKLFF. The full variable domain, with the rest looked up from reference TRBV7-2 and TRBJ1-4, is GAGVSQSPSNKVTEKGKDVELRCDPISGHTALYWYRQSLGQGLEFLIYFQGNSAPDKSGLPSDRFSAERTGGSVSTLTIQRTQQEDSAVYLCASSPRGVRKEKLFFGSGTQLSVL.

This clonotype was seen ten or more times. The chain links TRBV18 to TRBJ1-1; 9 nucleotides match TRBD1. The germline V gene has CDR1 KGHSH and CDR2 LQKENI. The CDR3 sequence is 15 residues long. The V and J ends lost 3 bases and 4 bases, in that order; junction bases with no gene match: 6. The CDR3 bases are TGTGCCAGCTCACCCATGACAGGGGGGTTCACTGAAGCTTTCTTT. Translation gives CASSPMTGGFTEAFF.

This clonotype has ten or more counts. The chain recombines TRBV7-2 with TRBJ2-7; 9 positions match TRBD1. The trim removed 1 base at V and 4 bases at J, leaving 2 bases unmatched. This CDR3 has 14 amino acids. From germline, CDR1 is SGHTA and CDR2 FQGNSA. The CDR3 spells CASSLGQGGYEQYV. CDR3 nucleotide sequence: TGTGCCAGCAGCTTAGGACAGGGGGGATACGAGCAGTACGTC.

This clonotype was counted many times. The chain uses TRBV14 and TRBJ1-1; D perhaps matches TRBD1 (5 bases). The V and J ends lost 4 bases and 1 base respectively, with 10 bases between them. Germline V gene sequence: CDR1 SGHDN, CDR2 FVKESK. CDR3 length equals 14 residues. The CDR3 sequence is CASSPGRWNTEAFF. The CDR3 bases are TGTGCCAGCAGCCCGGGGCGGTGGAACACTGAAGCTTTCTTT.

The chain recombines TRBV12-3 or TRBV12-4 with TRBJ2-5, with no clear D. This CDR3 spans 13 amino acids. Trimming pared 7 bases from V and 2 bases from J, leaving 11 bases between. The CDR3 sequence is CASTSTEQETQYF. The CDR3 region has the DNA TGTGCCAGCACCTCGACGGAACAAGAGACCCAGTACTTC.

A word on this clonotype: A read error is possible here, since a much larger clone lies one base away. J is TRBJ2-1 and V is TRBV6-2 or TRBV6-3, with D uncertain. Germline assignment: CDR1 MNHEY and CDR2 SVGEGT. V shed 6 bases and J shed 5 bases, with 17 bases lying between them. This CDR3 contains 15 residues. CDR3 residues: CASRLTYGSHNEQFF. CDR3 coding DNA: TGTGCCAGCAGACTTACATACGGGTCGCACAATGAGCAGTTCTTC.

This clonotype was recorded many times. The chain uses TRBV7-3 and TRBJ1-6, with D possibly matching TRBD1 (6 bases). The CDR3 is 15 residues long. With 1 base removed from V and 8 bases from J, the gap between germline ends came to 12 bases. Looked up from germline, CDR1 is SGHTA and CDR2 is FQGTGA. CDR3 residues: CASSLNNRADSPLHF. CDR3 DNA sequence: TGTGCCAGCAGCTTAAATAACAGGGCTGATTCACCCCTCCACTTT.

This clonotype was counted ten times or more. This sequence joins TRBV20-1 and TRBJ1-4; D possibly corresponds to TRBD1 (5 bases). V lost 3 bases and J lost 0, with 11 bases in between. The CDR3 sequence is 15 residues long. Germline V gives CDR1 DFQATT, CDR2 SNEGSKA (reference sequence). DNA of the CDR3: TGCAGTGCTAGTGCTACAGGTTCAACTAATGAAAAACTGTTTTTT. It specifies CSASATGSTNEKLFF.

This clonotype was seen repeatedly, ten times or more. The chain has TRBV6-5 and TRBJ2-1; no firm D call. Germline loops: CDR1 MNHEY, CDR2 SVGAGI. V was clipped by 0 bases and J by 0 bases, with 3 bases between them. This CDR3 spans 14 amino acids. The CDR3, as DNA: TGTGCCAGCAGTTACTCGAACTCCTACAATGAGCAGTTCTTC. Translating gives CASSYSNSYNEQFF.

This clonotype was counted ten times or more. The V gene is TRBV21-1, the J gene TRBJ2-1; the table calls TRBD2, which could not be checked here. TRBV21-1 is annotated as a pseudogene. The CDR3 runs to 14 residues. In DNA form, the CDR3 reads TGTGCCAGCAGCAAAGACCGGAGGGAGAATGAGCAGTTCTTC. It is translated as CASSKDRRENEQFF.